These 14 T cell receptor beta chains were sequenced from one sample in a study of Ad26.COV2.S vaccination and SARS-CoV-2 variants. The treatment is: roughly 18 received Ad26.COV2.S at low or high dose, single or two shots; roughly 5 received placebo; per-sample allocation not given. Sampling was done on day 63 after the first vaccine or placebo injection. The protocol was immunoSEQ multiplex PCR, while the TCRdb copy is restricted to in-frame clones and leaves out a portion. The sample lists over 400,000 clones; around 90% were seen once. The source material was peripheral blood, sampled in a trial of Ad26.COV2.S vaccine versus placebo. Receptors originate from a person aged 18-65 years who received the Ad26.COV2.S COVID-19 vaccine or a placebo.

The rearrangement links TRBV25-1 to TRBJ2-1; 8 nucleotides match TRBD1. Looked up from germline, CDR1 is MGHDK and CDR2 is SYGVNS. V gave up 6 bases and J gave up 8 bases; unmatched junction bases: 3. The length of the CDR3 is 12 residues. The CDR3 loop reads CASRDRDHEQFF. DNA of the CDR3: TGTGCCAGCAGGGACAGGGACCATGAGCAGTTCTTC.

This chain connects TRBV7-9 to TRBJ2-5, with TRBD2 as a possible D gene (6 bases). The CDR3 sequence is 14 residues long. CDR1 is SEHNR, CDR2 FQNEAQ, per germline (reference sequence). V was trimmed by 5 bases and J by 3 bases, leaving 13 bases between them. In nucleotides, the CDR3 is TGTGCCAGCAGCCCCTCTGGGGGGAAAGAGACCCAGTACTTC. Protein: CASSPSGGKETQYF.

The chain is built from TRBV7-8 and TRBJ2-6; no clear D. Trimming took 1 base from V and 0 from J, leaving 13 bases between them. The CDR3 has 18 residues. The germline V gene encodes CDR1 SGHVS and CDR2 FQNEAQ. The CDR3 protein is CASSLDRARSSGANVLTF. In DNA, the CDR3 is TGTGCCAGCAGCTTAGATCGGGCCAGGAGCTCTGGGGCCAACGTCCTGACTTTC.

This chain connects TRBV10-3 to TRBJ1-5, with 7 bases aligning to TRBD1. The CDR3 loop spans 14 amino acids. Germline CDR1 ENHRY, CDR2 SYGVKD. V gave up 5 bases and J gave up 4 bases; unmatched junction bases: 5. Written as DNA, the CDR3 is TGTGCCATCAGTCCCCAGGGGGGGAATCAGCCCCAGCATTTT. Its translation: CAISPQGGNQPQHF.

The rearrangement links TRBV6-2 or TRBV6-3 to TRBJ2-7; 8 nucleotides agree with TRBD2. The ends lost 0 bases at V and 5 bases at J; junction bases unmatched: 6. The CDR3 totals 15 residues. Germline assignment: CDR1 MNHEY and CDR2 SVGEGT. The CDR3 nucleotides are TGTGCCAGCAGTTACTCCCCTGCGGGAGGACACGAGCAGTACTTC. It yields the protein CASSYSPAGGHEQYF.

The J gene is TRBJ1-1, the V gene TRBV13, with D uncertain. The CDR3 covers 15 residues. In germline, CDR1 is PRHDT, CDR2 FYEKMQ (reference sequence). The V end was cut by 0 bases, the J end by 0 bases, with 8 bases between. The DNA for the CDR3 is TGTGCCAGCAGCTTAGGGGCGGGGATGAACACTGAAGCTTTCTTT. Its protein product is CASSLGAGMNTEAFF.

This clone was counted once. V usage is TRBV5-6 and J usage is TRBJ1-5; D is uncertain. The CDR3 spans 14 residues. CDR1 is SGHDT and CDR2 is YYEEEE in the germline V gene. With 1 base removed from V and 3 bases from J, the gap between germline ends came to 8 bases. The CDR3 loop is CASSLSRNNQPQHF. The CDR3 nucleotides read TGTGCCAGCAGCTTGAGCAGGAACAATCAGCCCCAGCATTTT.

The CDR3 spells CASSLAGISGQPQHF. CDR3 DNA sequence: TGCGCCAGCAGCTTAGCAGGGATTAGTGGGCAGCCCCAGCATTTT. The genes are TRBV5-1 and TRBJ1-5, with D possibly TRBD1 on 5 matching bases. The CDR3 sequence is 15 residues long. V was shortened by 2 bases and J by 7 bases, with 16 bases between the two germline ends. Germline CDR1 SGHRS, CDR2 YFSETQ. Filled out from reference TRBV5-1 and TRBJ1-5, the complete variable domain reads KAGVTQTPRYLIKTRGQQVTLSCSPISGHRSVSWYQQTPGQGLQFLFEYFSETQRNKGNFPGRFSGRQFSNSRSEMNVSTLELGDSALYLCASSLAGISGQPQHFGDGTRLSIL.

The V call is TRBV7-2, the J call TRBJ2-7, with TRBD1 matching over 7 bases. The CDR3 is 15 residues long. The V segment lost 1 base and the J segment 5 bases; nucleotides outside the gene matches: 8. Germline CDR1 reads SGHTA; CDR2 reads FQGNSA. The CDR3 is CASSLEPAGTDEQYF. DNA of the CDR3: TGTGCCAGCAGCTTAGAACCCGCCGGGACAGACGAGCAGTACTTC.

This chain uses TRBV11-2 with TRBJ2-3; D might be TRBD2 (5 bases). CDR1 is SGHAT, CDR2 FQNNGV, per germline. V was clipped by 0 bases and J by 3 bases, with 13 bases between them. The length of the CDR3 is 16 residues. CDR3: CASSLDRGSITDTQYF. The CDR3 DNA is TGTGCCAGCAGCTTAGATCGTGGGAGTATAACAGATACGCAGTATTTT.

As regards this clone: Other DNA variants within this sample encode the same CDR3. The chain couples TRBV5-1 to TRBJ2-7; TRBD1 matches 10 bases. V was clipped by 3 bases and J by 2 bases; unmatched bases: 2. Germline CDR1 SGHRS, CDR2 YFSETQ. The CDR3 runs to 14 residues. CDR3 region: CASSSGQGAYEQYF. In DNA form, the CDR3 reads TGCGCCAGCAGCTCTGGACAGGGGGCCTACGAGCAGTACTTC.

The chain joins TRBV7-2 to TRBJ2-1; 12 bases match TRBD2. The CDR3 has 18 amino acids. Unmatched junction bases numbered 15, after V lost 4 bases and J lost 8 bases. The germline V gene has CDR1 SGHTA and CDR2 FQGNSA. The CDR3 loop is CASSSTTSGSISLDEQFF. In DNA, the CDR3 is TGTGCCAGCAGCTCCACGACTAGCGGGAGTATTAGTTTGGATGAGCAGTTCTTC.

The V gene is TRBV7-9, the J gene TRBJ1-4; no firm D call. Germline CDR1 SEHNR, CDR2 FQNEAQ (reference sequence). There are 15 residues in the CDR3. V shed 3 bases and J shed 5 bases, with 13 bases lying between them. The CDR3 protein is CASSFAGRVNEKLFF. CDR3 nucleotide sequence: TGTGCCAGCAGCTTCGCAGGAAGGGTCAATGAAAAACTGTTTTTT.

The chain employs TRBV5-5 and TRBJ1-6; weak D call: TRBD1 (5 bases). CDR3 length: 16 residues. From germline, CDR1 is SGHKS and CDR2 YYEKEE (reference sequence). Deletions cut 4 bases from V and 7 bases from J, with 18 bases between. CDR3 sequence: CASSRFPARENSPLHF. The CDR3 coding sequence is TGTGCCAGCAGCCGCTTCCCGGCCAGGGAGAATTCACCCCTCCACTTT.